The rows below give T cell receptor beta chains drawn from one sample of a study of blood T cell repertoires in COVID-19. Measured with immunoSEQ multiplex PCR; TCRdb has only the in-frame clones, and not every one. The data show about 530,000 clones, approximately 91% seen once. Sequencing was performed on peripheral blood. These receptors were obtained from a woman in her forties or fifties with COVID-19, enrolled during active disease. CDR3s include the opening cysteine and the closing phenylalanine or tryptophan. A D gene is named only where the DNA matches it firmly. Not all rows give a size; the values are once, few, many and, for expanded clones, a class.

CDR3nt: TGTGCCAGCAGACTTGGATGGGAGGTTGGCTACACCTTC; CDR3aa: CASRLGWEVGYTF; abundance: once; v_gene: TRBV14; d_gene: .; j_gene: TRBJ1-2
CDR3nt: TGTGCCAGCAGGTACCGAGGGGGAATCACTGAAGCTTTCTTT; CDR3aa: CASRYRGGITEAFF; abundance: .; v_gene: TRBV11-2; d_gene: .; j_gene: TRBJ1-1
CDR3nt: TGTGCCAGCAGCCTCGACAGAACGAACACTGAAGCTTTCTTT; CDR3aa: CASSLDRTNTEAFF; abundance: .; v_gene: TRBV6-5; d_gene: .; j_gene: TRBJ1-1
CDR3nt: TGTGCCAGCAGCGTAGCGGCGGGGACTGAAGCTTTCTTT; CDR3aa: CASSVAAGTEAFF; abundance: .; v_gene: TRBV9; d_gene: .; j_gene: TRBJ1-1
CDR3nt: TGTGCCAGCAGCGTAGCTACGGGGGGTGAAGCTTTCTTT; CDR3aa: CASSVATGGEAFF; abundance: .; v_gene: TRBV9; d_gene: .; j_gene: TRBJ1-1
CDR3nt: TGTGCCTGGGGGGGCCAAAACTCCTACAATGAGCAGTTCTTC; CDR3aa: CAWGGQNSYNEQFF; abundance: .; v_gene: TRBV30; d_gene: .; j_gene: TRBJ2-1
CDR3nt: TGCGCCAGCGGCCTTTTAATGGGACAGAACAATGAGCAGTTCTTC; CDR3aa: CASGLLMGQNNEQFF; abundance: once; v_gene: TRBV4-1; d_gene: TRBD1; j_gene: TRBJ2-1
CDR3nt: TGTGCCACCAGCAGAGACATTGAGACAGGGAACCAGCCCCAGCATTTT; CDR3aa: CATSRDIETGNQPQHF; abundance: .; v_gene: TRBV15; d_gene: TRBD1; j_gene: TRBJ1-5
CDR3nt: TGTGCCAGCAGCCGGGGAGGGGCGGCTGAAGCTTTCTTT; CDR3aa: CASSRGGAAEAFF; abundance: .; v_gene: TRBV6-2/TRBV6-3; d_gene: .; j_gene: TRBJ1-1
CDR3nt: TGTGCCAGCAGCGCCGGGACAGGGTTTACTGAAGCTTTCTTT; CDR3aa: CASSAGTGFTEAFF; abundance: .; v_gene: TRBV5-6; d_gene: TRBD1; j_gene: TRBJ1-1
CDR3nt: TGCGCCAGCAGCAGAACTAGCGGGGGGGCTCCCAATGAGCAGTTCTTC; CDR3aa: CASSRTSGGAPNEQFF; abundance: .; v_gene: TRBV5-1; d_gene: TRBD2; j_gene: TRBJ2-1
CDR3nt: TGTGCCACCAGCAGGGATTCGGAGACCCAGTACTTC; CDR3aa: CATSRDSETQYF; abundance: .; v_gene: TRBV24-1; d_gene: .; j_gene: TRBJ2-5
CDR3nt: TGTGCCAGCAGCTTCGGGACAGCTCTACAAACTGAAGCTTTCTTT; CDR3aa: CASSFGTALQTEAFF; abundance: .; v_gene: TRBV5-4; d_gene: TRBD1; j_gene: TRBJ1-1
CDR3nt: TGTGCCAGCAGCGCCGGGACAGGGAACTATGGCTACACCTTC; CDR3aa: CASSAGTGNYGYTF; abundance: .; v_gene: TRBV9; d_gene: TRBD1; j_gene: TRBJ1-2
CDR3nt: TGTGCCAGCAGCCAACCAGGGTTGTCTAATGAAAAACTGTTTTTT; CDR3aa: CASSQPGLSNEKLFF; abundance: .; v_gene: TRBV3-1/TRBV3-2; d_gene: .; j_gene: TRBJ1-4
CDR3nt: TGTGCCAGCAGTGAGGGGCGGGGGGGCCCAGATACGCAGTATTTT; CDR3aa: CASSEGRGGPDTQYF; abundance: .; v_gene: TRBV2; d_gene: TRBD2; j_gene: TRBJ2-3
CDR3nt: TGTGCCAGCAGCCTCTTAGCCGGGGGGAAGAACACTGAAGCTTTCTTT; CDR3aa: CASSLLAGGKNTEAFF; abundance: .; v_gene: TRBV14; d_gene: .; j_gene: TRBJ1-1
CDR3nt: TGTGCCTGGAACCCACAGGTCTCTGGAAACACCATATATTTT; CDR3aa: CAWNPQVSGNTIYF; abundance: .; v_gene: TRBV30; d_gene: .; j_gene: TRBJ1-3
CDR3nt: TGTGCCTCGAGGACAGGGGTCTACGAGCAGTACTTC; CDR3aa: CASRTGVYEQYF; abundance: .; v_gene: TRBV6-5; d_gene: TRBD1; j_gene: TRBJ2-7
CDR3nt: TGCGCCAGCAGGGTTCGGAGCTATGGCTACACCTTC; CDR3aa: CASRVRSYGYTF; abundance: .; v_gene: TRBV10-1; d_gene: .; j_gene: TRBJ1-2
CDR3nt: TGTGCCAGCAGCGGCGTCTACAATGAGCAGTTCTTC; CDR3aa: CASSGVYNEQFF; abundance: .; v_gene: TRBV9; d_gene: .; j_gene: TRBJ2-1
CDR3nt: TGTGCCAGCAGACCGACGGGGGGGCCAGAGACCCAGTACTTC; CDR3aa: CASRPTGGPETQYF; abundance: .; v_gene: TRBV28; d_gene: TRBD2; j_gene: TRBJ2-5
CDR3nt: TGCGCCAGCGCGCGGGGTGTTCGAGATACGCAGTATTTT; CDR3aa: CASARGVRDTQYF; abundance: .; v_gene: TRBV5-1; d_gene: .; j_gene: TRBJ2-3
CDR3nt: TGTGCCACCAGCAGAGATCACGCGGTGGCTAGCGACACAGATACGCAGTATTTT; CDR3aa: CATSRDHAVASDTDTQYF; abundance: .; v_gene: TRBV15; d_gene: .; j_gene: TRBJ2-3
CDR3nt: TGTGCCAGCAGCCAACCTCAGGGGGTGGTCTATGGCTACACCTTC; CDR3aa: CASSQPQGVVYGYTF; abundance: few; v_gene: TRBV4-2; d_gene: TRBD1; j_gene: TRBJ1-2
CDR3nt: TGTGCCAGCAGCCCGAAATCCAGGACAGATACGCAGTATTTT; CDR3aa: CASSPKSRTDTQYF; abundance: .; v_gene: TRBV27; d_gene: .; j_gene: TRBJ2-3
CDR3nt: TGTGCCAGCAGCGCCCCGACAGGGTCGGGCACAGATACGCAGTATTTT; CDR3aa: CASSAPTGSGTDTQYF; abundance: .; v_gene: TRBV27; d_gene: TRBD1; j_gene: TRBJ2-3
CDR3nt: TGCGCCAGCAGCTTGGATTCCCGACAGAGGAGCTATGGCTACACCTTC; CDR3aa: CASSLDSRQRSYGYTF; abundance: .; v_gene: TRBV5-1; d_gene: .; j_gene: TRBJ1-2
CDR3nt: TGCGCCAGCAGCGCCCTGCCAGGGGGCGCGGGCAATGAGCAGTTCTTC; CDR3aa: CASSALPGGAGNEQFF; abundance: .; v_gene: TRBV5-1; d_gene: TRBD1; j_gene: TRBJ2-1
CDR3nt: TGTGCCAGCAGTGGGAGACTGACGAGCTCCTACAATGAGCAGTTCTTC; CDR3aa: CASSGRLTSSYNEQFF; abundance: .; v_gene: TRBV27; d_gene: .; j_gene: TRBJ2-1
CDR3nt: TGTGCCAGCAGCTCCGGACACACCACCGGGGAGCTGTTTTTT; CDR3aa: CASSSGHTTGELFF; abundance: .; v_gene: TRBV6-5; d_gene: .; j_gene: TRBJ2-2
CDR3nt: TGTGCCAGCAAGGGGGCAGGAGGTAACTATGGCTACACCTTC; CDR3aa: CASKGAGGNYGYTF; abundance: few; v_gene: TRBV27; d_gene: TRBD1; j_gene: TRBJ1-2
CDR3nt: TGTGCTAGTGGTTTGAAACAGGGTCTCCATGGCTACACCTTC; CDR3aa: CASGLKQGLHGYTF; abundance: .; v_gene: TRBV12-5; d_gene: .; j_gene: TRBJ1-2
CDR3nt: TGTGCCAGCAGTCCACAGGCTAACTATGGCTACACCTTC; CDR3aa: CASSPQANYGYTF; abundance: .; v_gene: TRBV3-1/TRBV3-2; d_gene: .; j_gene: TRBJ1-2
CDR3nt: TGTGCCAGCAGCTTAAGCCCGGGGGCAGATACGCAGTATTTT; CDR3aa: CASSLSPGADTQYF; abundance: .; v_gene: TRBV5-4; d_gene: .; j_gene: TRBJ2-3
CDR3nt: TGTGCCAGCAGTACCCCTGGGGGGGGTGAAAAACTGTTTTTT; CDR3aa: CASSTPGGGEKLFF; abundance: .; v_gene: TRBV27; d_gene: .; j_gene: TRBJ1-4
CDR3nt: TGCGCCAGCAGCTTGGACCTAGCGGGGAACAATGAGCAGTTCTTC; CDR3aa: CASSLDLAGNNEQFF; abundance: .; v_gene: TRBV5-1; d_gene: TRBD2; j_gene: TRBJ2-1
CDR3nt: TGTGCCAGCAGCGTAGAGGCCTGGGCGGGGGGTCACGGAAACACCATATATTTT; CDR3aa: CASSVEAWAGGHGNTIYF; abundance: .; v_gene: TRBV9; d_gene: .; j_gene: TRBJ1-3
CDR3nt: TGTGCCAGCAGCGGTCCGGGACAGGGACCGTACGAGCAGTACTTC; CDR3aa: CASSGPGQGPYEQYF; abundance: .; v_gene: TRBV11-2; d_gene: TRBD1; j_gene: TRBJ2-7
CDR3nt: TGTGCCAGCAGCTTAGGCGCGGGGAACTCTGGAAACACCATATATTTT; CDR3aa: CASSLGAGNSGNTIYF; abundance: .; v_gene: TRBV7-3; d_gene: .; j_gene: TRBJ1-3
CDR3nt: TGTGCCAGCACCATTTCCTACGAGCAGTACTTC; CDR3aa: CASTISYEQYF; abundance: few; v_gene: TRBV7-8; d_gene: .; j_gene: TRBJ2-7
CDR3nt: TGTGCCAGCAGTTTATGGAGTTCGGATGAGCAGTTCTTC; CDR3aa: CASSLWSSDEQFF; abundance: .; v_gene: TRBV27; d_gene: .; j_gene: TRBJ2-1
CDR3nt: TGTGCCAGCAGAACCGGGACAGGGTCGGCCGAGCAGTACTTC; CDR3aa: CASRTGTGSAEQYF; abundance: .; v_gene: TRBV27; d_gene: TRBD1; j_gene: TRBJ2-7
CDR3nt: TGTGCCACCAGTGAGGCGCGGGGGCCCGCGGATACGCAGTATTTT; CDR3aa: CATSEARGPADTQYF; abundance: .; v_gene: TRBV24-1; d_gene: .; j_gene: TRBJ2-3
CDR3nt: TGTGCCAGCAGGCTCGGGGGGACAGGAAACACCATATATTTT; CDR3aa: CASRLGGTGNTIYF; abundance: .; v_gene: TRBV6-5; d_gene: .; j_gene: TRBJ1-3
CDR3nt: TGTGCCAGCAGCCCTGAACAGGGAGACGAAAAACTGTTTTTT; CDR3aa: CASSPEQGDEKLFF; abundance: .; v_gene: TRBV5-5; d_gene: .; j_gene: TRBJ1-4
CDR3nt: TGTGCCAGCAGTCCTTATCTCACAGGGGATGCTGAAGCTTTCTTT; CDR3aa: CASSPYLTGDAEAFF; abundance: .; v_gene: TRBV28; d_gene: TRBD1; j_gene: TRBJ1-1
CDR3nt: TGTGCCAGCAGATTACAGGGGGTTATTGGTGGCTACACCTTC; CDR3aa: CASRLQGVIGGYTF; abundance: .; v_gene: TRBV27; d_gene: TRBD1; j_gene: TRBJ1-2